These 16 T cell receptor beta chains originate from one sample sequenced in a study of molecular identifiers for immune sequencing clone quantification (dated by TCRdb to the late 2010s). The library was generated by PCR. TCRdb lists the instrument as Illumina HiSeq 4000. TCRdb passed the public sequencing reads through fastp at Q25 and MiXCR, retaining productive beta sequences. Each record represents a unique CDR3 protein, reported with the most common genes and DNA among its rows. The sample table holds some 88,000 distinct CDR3 sequences, of which 20% to 25% were seen once. The ten largest clonotypes hold 0.85% to 1.2% of the sample. Sequencing was carried out using naive CD8+ T cells from blood, with Jurkat cell RNA spiked in. This specimen's cell subset or site label, interpreted: FACS-sorted CD8+CD4-CCR7+CD45RA+ naive T cells. These receptors were obtained from a human donor in good health. Some libraries in this study had Jurkat cell RNA spiked in.

This clonotype was detected ten times or more. The rearrangement uses TRBV30 and TRBJ1-6; D remains ambiguous. V dropped 2 bases and J dropped 6 bases, with 11 bases sitting between them. This CDR3 has 14 residues. Germline V gene data show CDR1 as GTSNPN and CDR2 as SVGIG (reference sequence). CDR3 sequence: CAWSSGSTNSPLHF. DNA of the CDR3: TGTGCCTGGAGTTCGGGGTCCACTAATTCACCCCTCCACTTT.

The chain is built from TRBV12-3 or TRBV12-4 and TRBJ2-1; 12 bases line up with TRBD2. J was trimmed by 4 bases and V by 5 bases; bases with no gene match: 6. The length of the CDR3 is 16 residues. The CDR3 reads CASSAWTSGTYNEQFF. CDR3 bases: TGTGCCAGCAGTGCATGGACTAGCGGGACTTACAATGAGCAGTTCTTC.

This sequence joins TRBV4-1 and TRBJ2-2; 10 bases line up with TRBD1. V was pared by 3 bases and J by 3 bases, with 4 bases of the junction left unmatched. The CDR3 runs to 16 residues. The V gene's germline CDR1 is MGHRA and CDR2 YSYEKL. This CDR3 is CASSQTGGSDTGELFF. DNA for the CDR3: TGCGCCAGCAGCCAGACAGGGGGCAGCGACACCGGGGAGCTGTTTTTT.

This clonotype was seen many times. The rearrangement uses TRBV20-1 and TRBJ1-6; D uncertain. The CDR3 has 15 residues. Germline V gene data show CDR1 as DFQATT and CDR2 as SNEGSKA (reference sequence). The V end was cut by 6 bases, the J end by 5 bases, with 17 bases between. The CDR3 coding sequence is TGCAGTGCGGTTGCAGTGGGTGAGGATAATTCACCCCTCCACTTT. It codes for CSAVAVGEDNSPLHF.

Comments on this clonotype: Given a much more abundant clone one base away, this may be a read error. Lacking the conserved final phenylalanine or tryptophan, this CDR3 likely reflects a read error. The rearrangement joins TRBV10-3 to TRBJ1-4; D is perhaps TRBD1 (6 bases). Per the germline V gene, CDR1 is ENHRY and CDR2 is SYGVKD. The CDR3 sequence is 15 residues long. The germline V and J ends were trimmed by 6 bases and 5 bases, with 16 bases remaining between them. The CDR3 protein is CAISEGVGTNEKLFS. CDR3 bases: TGTGCCATCAGCGAGGGTGTCGGGACAAATGAAAAACTGTTTTCT.

This chain uses TRBV7-9 with TRBJ2-3; a weak D match, TRBD2 (6 bases). This CDR3 spans 15 amino acids. The V end was cut by 5 bases, the J end by 3 bases, with 15 bases between. Germline V gives CDR1 SEHNR, CDR2 FQNEAQ (reference sequence). CDR3 coding DNA: TGTGCCAGCAGCGCAACTGGCGGGATTACAGATACGCAGTATTTT. This translates into CASSATGGITDTQYF.

The chain has TRBV9 and TRBJ1-2; D gene uncertain. Germline CDR1 and CDR2: SGDLS and YYNGEE. Trimming left V 2 bases short and J 0 bases short, with 8 bases between. This CDR3 is built from 14 residues. CDR3 sequence reads: CASSVAETNYGYTF. The CDR3 nucleotides are TGTGCCAGCAGCGTGGCAGAAACTAACTATGGCTACACCTTC.

The chain has TRBV6-2 or TRBV6-3 and TRBJ2-1, with 11 positions matching TRBD2. V lost 3 bases to trimming and J lost 0 bases; unmatched junction nucleotides: 4. The CDR3 is 17 residues long. Germline values: CDR1 MNHEY, CDR2 SVGEGT. CDR3 loop: CASSYLAGGPSYNEQFF. CDR3 nucleotides: TGTGCCAGCAGTTATCTAGCGGGGGGCCCCTCCTACAATGAGCAGTTCTTC.

This clonotype has a count of ten or more. The chain recombines TRBV7-9 with TRBJ2-3; D gene unclear. Trimming shortened V by 2 bases and J by 0 bases, and 6 bases separated the two germline ends. CDR3 length: 14 residues. Germline assignment: CDR1 SEHNR and CDR2 FQNEAQ (reference sequence). The CDR3 DNA follows: TGTGCCAGCAGCTTATGGTCTAGCACAGATACGCAGTATTTT. Translated: CASSLWSSTDTQYF.

This chain uses TRBV4-3 with TRBJ2-7; D may be TRBD2 (6 bases). The CDR3 runs 15 residues. CDR1 and CDR2 from the germline V gene are LGHNA and YSLEER. V lost 2 bases to trimming and J lost 4 bases, with 15 bases between them. CDR3 protein: CASSQSAGKNYEQYF. CDR3 in DNA: TGCGCCAGCAGCCAATCGGCGGGGAAGAATTACGAGCAGTACTTC.

With respect to this clonotype: The junction departs from the called germline gene at one end, perhaps through a read error. The rearrangement uses TRBV2 and TRBJ2-3; D perhaps matches TRBD2 (6 bases). Germline CDR1 reads SNHLY; CDR2 reads FYNNEI. CDR3 length: 15 residues. CDR3 sequence reads: CASSGLDTSTDTRYF. For the CDR3, the DNA is TGTGCCAGCAGTGGTCTGGACACTAGCACAGATACGCGGTATTTT.

This clonotype has ten or more counts. V and J are TRBV10-3 and TRBJ1-2; no clear D. From germline, CDR1 is ENHRY and CDR2 SYGVKD. There are 12 residues in the CDR3. Trimming left V 11 bases short and J 6 bases short, with 16 bases between. In DNA form, the CDR3 reads TGTGCCCTCCTGGACCAGGACGATGGCTACACCTTC. Amino acid sequence: CALLDQDDGYTF.

CDR3 region: CASSLMAYTEAFF. Here the CDR3 DNA reads TGTGCCAGCAGTTTAATGGCGTACACTGAAGCTTTCTTT. V and J are TRBV28 and TRBJ1-1; D remains ambiguous. The V gene's germline CDR1 is MDHEN and CDR2 SYDVKM. There are 13 residues in the CDR3. V was cut by 2 bases and J by 3 bases, with 7 bases left in between.

Points on this clonotype: This CDR3 is missing its conserved last phenylalanine or tryptophan, likely due to a read error. V and J are TRBV27 and TRBJ1-1, with D maybe TRBD1 (5 bases). Germline-derived CDR1 and CDR2 are MNHEY and SMNVEV (reference sequence). This CDR3 is 14 amino acids long. The V and J ends lost 2 bases and 5 bases respectively, with 12 bases between them. CDR3 sequence reads: CASSLNRWGTEAFL. The CDR3 nucleotides are TGTGCCAGCAGTTTAAACAGGTGGGGAACTGAAGCTTTCCTT.

This chain links TRBV13 with TRBJ2-1; D uncertain. This CDR3 region has 14 residues. CDR1 is PRHDT, CDR2 FYEKMQ, per germline (reference sequence). Trimming removed 5 bases from V and 0 bases from J, with 8 bases in between. The CDR3 DNA sequence: TGTGCCAGCAGCGATAGAAGCTCCTACAATGAGCAGTTCTTC. Translation gives CASSDRSSYNEQFF.

This clonotype was counted at least ten times. The chain employs TRBV5-8 and TRBJ2-7, with D unresolved. V was shortened by 0 bases and J by 3 bases, with 7 bases between the two germline ends. The CDR3 sequence is 13 residues long. Germline CDR1 reads SGHTS; CDR2 reads YDEGEE. The CDR3 nucleotides read TGTGCCAGCAGCTTGGTAGGAGACTACGAGCAGTACTTC. This encodes CASSLVGDYEQYF.